This T cell receptor (beta chain) was captured by sequencing in a study of tumor and adjacent non-tumor tissue in lung cancer. For the study at large: Stage I to III disease affected 10 men and 5 women aged about 30 to 76. Samples averaged about 4.3 million productive TCRbeta reads each.

The library came from three nested PCR rounds adapted from ARM-PCR protocols. TCRdb reprocessed the multiplex PCR reads via MiXCR and lists one record per CDR3 protein. Altogether 110,000 or so distinct CDR3 sequences are present, more than 60% being singletons, with the ten largest covering 37%. No cell sorting was done before RNA was extracted from the tissue. Comments on this clonotype: Antigen specificity is unknown.

The CDR3 has 13 residues. In germline, CDR1 is SGHAT, CDR2 FQDESV (reference sequence). V was cut by 7 bases and J by 3 bases, with 12 bases left in between. Study-level findings and limits: Tumor repertoires had a smaller top 100 clone share than normal lung. Significantly higher TCR diversity was found in tumor than normal lung.

Sequencing was carried out using lung tumor tissue. The gene calls are TRBV11-1 and TRBJ1-1, with D possibly being TRBD1 (5 bases). This TCR derives from a woman aged 55-70 years with non-small cell lung cancer. CDR3 amino acids: CASTRDRDTEAFF. CDR3 in DNA: TGTGCCAGCACCCGGGACCGTGACACTGAAGCTTTCTTT.